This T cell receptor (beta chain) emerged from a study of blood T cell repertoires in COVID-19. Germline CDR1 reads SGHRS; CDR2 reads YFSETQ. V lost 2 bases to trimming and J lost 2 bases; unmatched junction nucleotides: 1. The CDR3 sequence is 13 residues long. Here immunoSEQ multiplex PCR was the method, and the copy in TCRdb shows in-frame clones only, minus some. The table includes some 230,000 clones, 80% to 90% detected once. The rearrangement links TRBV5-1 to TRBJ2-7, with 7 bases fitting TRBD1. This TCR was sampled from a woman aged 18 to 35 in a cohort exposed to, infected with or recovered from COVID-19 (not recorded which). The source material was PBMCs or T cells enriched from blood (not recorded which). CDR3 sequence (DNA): TGCGCCAGCAGCTTTCAGGGGGCCTACGAGCAGTACTTC. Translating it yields CASSFQGAYEQYF.